This TCR beta chain came from a study of patients and donors after allogeneic stem cell transplantation. This CDR3 has 17 amino acids. The ends were cut back, 6 bases at V and 3 bases at J, with 24 bases in the middle. TCRdb itself ran the RT-PCR reads through MiXCR, one entry per CDR3 protein. The sample consists of about 960,000 distinct CDR3 sequences, about a sixth of them appearing once. This clonotype was seen once. The TCR was taken from a human donor who was either an allogeneic HSCT recipient or a stem cell or donor lymphocyte infusion donor (not recorded which). It is not recorded whose cells these are; they may come from a transplant donor. Sequencing was performed on blood, either unsorted or a sorted T cell fraction (not recorded which). The chain is built from TRBV12-3 or TRBV12-4 and TRBJ2-7; TRBD1 is a possible D gene (6 bases). Here the CDR3 DNA reads TGTGCCAGCAGACACGAAACCGGGACAAAGGGCGGCTACGAGCAGTACTTC. Protein product: CASRHETGTKGGYEQYF.